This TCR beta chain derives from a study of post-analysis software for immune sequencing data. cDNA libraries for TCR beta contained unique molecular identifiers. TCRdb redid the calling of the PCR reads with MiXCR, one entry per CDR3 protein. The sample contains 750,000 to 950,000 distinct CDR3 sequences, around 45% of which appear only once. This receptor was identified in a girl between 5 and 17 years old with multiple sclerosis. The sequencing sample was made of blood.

The chain's CDR3 is CASSLGQGAHNEQFF. CDR3 DNA: TGCGCCAGCAGCTTGGGACAGGGGGCCCACAATGAGCAGTTCTTC. V usage is TRBV5-1 and J usage is TRBJ2-1; TRBD1 aligns across 10 bases. The CDR3 spans 15 residues. V lost 0 bases to trimming and J lost 5 bases; unmatched junction nucleotides: 2. Per germline, CDR1 SGHRS and CDR2 YFSETQ.